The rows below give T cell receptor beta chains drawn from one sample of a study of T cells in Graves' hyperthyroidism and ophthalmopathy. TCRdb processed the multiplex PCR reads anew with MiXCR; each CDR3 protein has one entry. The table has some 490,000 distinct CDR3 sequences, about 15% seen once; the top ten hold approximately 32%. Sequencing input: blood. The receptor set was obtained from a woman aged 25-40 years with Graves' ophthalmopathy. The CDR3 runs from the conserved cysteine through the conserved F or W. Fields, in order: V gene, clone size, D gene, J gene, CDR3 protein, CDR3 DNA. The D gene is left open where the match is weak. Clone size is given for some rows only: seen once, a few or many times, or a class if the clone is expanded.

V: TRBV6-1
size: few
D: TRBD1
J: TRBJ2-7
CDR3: CASTHGQGYEQYF
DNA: TGTGCCAGCACTCACGGACAGGGCTACGAGCAGTACTTC

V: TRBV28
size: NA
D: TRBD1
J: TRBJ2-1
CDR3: CASSPRDSSSYNERFF
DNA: TGTGCCAGCAGCCCCCGGGACAGTAGCTCCTACAATGAGCGGTTCTTC

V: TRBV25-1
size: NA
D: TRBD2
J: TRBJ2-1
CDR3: CASSAGGQYNEQFF
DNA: TGTGCCAGCAGTGCGGGAGGGCAGTACAATGAGCAGTTCTTC

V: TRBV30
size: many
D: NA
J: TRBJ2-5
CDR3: CAWSRDNPVETQYF
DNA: TGTGCCTGGAGTCGGGACAACCCGGTAGAGACCCAGTACTTC

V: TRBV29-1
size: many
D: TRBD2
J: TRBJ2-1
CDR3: CSVEVAGGPRNEQFF
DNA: TGCAGCGTTGAAGTAGCGGGAGGGCCGAGGAATGAGCAGTTCTTC

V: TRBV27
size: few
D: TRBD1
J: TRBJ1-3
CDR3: CASSLRGPAAGNTIYF
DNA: TGTGCCAGCAGTTTAAGGGGGCCTGCGGCTGGAAACACCATATATTTT

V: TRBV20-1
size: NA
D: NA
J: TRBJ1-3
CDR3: CSARKLGADSDSGNTIYF
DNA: TGCAGTGCTAGAAAATTGGGAGCGGACAGTGACTCTGGAAACACCATATATTTT

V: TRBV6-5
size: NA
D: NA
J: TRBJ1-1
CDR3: CASSYMSANMEAFF
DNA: TGTGCCAGCAGTTACATGTCGGCGAACATGGAAGCTTTCTTT

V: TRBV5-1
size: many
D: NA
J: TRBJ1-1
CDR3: CANTEAFF
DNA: TGCGCTAACACTGAAGCTTTCTTT

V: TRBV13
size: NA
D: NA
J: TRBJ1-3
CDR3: CASSANGGIPGNTIYF
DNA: TGTGCCAGCAGCGCAAACGGGGGGATCCCTGGAAACACCATATATTTT

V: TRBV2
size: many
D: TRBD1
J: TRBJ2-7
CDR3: CASSEGQGMPHFWQYF
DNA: TGTGCCAGCAGTGAGGGACAGGGGATGCCCCATTTCTGGCAGTACTTC

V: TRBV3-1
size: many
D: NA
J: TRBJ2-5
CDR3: CASSQRTRGQTQYF
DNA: TGTGCCAGCAGCCAGAGGACCCGGGGGCAGACCCAGTACTTC

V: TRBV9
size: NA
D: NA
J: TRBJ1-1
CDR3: CASSQSGGTEAFF
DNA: TGTGCCAGCAGCCAATCCGGGGGCACTGAAGCTTTCTTT

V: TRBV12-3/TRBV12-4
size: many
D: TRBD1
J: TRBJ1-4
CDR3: CASSFGTDEKLFF
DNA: TGTGCCAGCAGTTTCGGGACAGATGAAAAACTGTTTTTT

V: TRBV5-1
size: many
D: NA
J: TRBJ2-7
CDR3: CASSLQGEGPLYEQYF
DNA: TGCGCCAGCAGCTTGCAGGGGGAGGGTCCTCTCTACGAGCAGTACTTC

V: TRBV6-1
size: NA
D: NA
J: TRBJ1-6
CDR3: CASVGSYNSPLHF
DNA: TGTGCCAGCGTCGGGAGCTATAATTCACCCCTCCACTTT

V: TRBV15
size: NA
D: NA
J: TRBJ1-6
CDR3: CATSRGYSDYNSPLHF
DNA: TGTGCCACCAGCAGGGGATACAGCGATTATAATTCACCCCTCCACTTT

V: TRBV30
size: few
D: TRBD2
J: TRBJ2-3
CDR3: CAWSVLGGSADTQYF
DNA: TGTGCCTGGAGTGTACTGGGCGGGAGCGCAGATACGCAGTATTTT

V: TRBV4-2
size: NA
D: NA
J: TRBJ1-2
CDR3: CASSQDQGTGYTF
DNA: TGTGCCAGCAGCCAAGATCAGGGGACTGGCTACACCTTC

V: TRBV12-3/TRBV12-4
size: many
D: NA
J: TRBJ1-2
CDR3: CASSTGVIGYGYTF
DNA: TGTGCCAGCTCAACGGGGGTGATTGGCTATGGCTACACCTTC

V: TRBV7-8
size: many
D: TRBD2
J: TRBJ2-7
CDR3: CASGGVMGPSYEQYF
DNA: TGTGCCAGCGGGGGGGTTATGGGGCCCTCCTACGAGCAGTACTTC

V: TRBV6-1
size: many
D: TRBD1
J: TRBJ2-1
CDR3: CASSLHGTANNEQFF
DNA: TGTGCCAGCAGTCTCCACGGGACAGCTAACAATGAGCAGTTCTTC

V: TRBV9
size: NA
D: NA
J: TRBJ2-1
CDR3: CASSYSGKTSGEQFF
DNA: TGTGCCAGCAGCTACAGTGGTAAGACATCTGGCGAGCAGTTCTTC

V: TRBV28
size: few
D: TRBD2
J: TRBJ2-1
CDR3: CASSFFPSGRDGGFF
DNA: TGTGCCAGCAGTTTCTTCCCTAGCGGGAGGGACGGGGGGTTCTTC

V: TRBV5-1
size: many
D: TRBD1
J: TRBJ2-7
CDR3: CASSPMVGTDKQQYF
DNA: TGCGCCAGCAGCCCAATGGTGGGGACAGATAAGCAGCAGTACTTC

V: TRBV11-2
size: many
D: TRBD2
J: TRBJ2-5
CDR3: CASSLGELAGGPGETQYF
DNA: TGTGCCAGCAGCTTAGGAGAACTAGCGGGAGGGCCCGGGGAGACCCAGTACTTC

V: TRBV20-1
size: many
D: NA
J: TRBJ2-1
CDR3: CSARDQWAAGHNEQFF
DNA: TGCAGTGCTAGAGATCAATGGGCGGCCGGGCACAATGAGCAGTTCTTC

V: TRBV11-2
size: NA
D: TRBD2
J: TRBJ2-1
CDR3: CASSAGASGRDTEQFF
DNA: TGTGCCAGCAGCGCCGGGGCTAGCGGGAGGGACACTGAGCAGTTCTTC

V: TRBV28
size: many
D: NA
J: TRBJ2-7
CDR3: CASSSPGLEEVEQYF
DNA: TGTGCCAGCAGTTCCCCGGGGCTCGAAGAGGTCGAGCAGTACTTC

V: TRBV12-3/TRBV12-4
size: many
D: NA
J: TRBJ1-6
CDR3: CASSWSNSPLHF
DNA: TGTGCCAGCAGTTGGTCTAATTCACCCCTCCACTTT

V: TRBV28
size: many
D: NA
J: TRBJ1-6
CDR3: CASSPAWGNSPLHF
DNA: TGTGCCAGCAGCCCCGCTTGGGGAAATTCACCCCTCCACTTT